This T cell receptor beta chain was profiled in a study of T cells expressing NK-cell markers. No DNA is given; TCRdb re-called the 5' RACE reads and lists each CDR3 protein once. Here the sample table reports around 550,000 distinct CDR3 sequences. This TCR derives from a man between 18 and 29 years old in good health. Sequences were obtained from blood T cells: a sorted CD56 or NKG2C T cell subset, CD4+ or CD8+ T cells, or bulk PBMC T cells (not recorded which).

CDR3 sequence: CASSRVRDRQETQYF. The chain carries TRBV5-1 and TRBJ2-5; with no DNA, the TCRdb D assignment of TRBD1 cannot be verified. Germline V gene sequence: CDR1 SGHRS, CDR2 YFSETQ. The CDR3 extends over 15 amino acids. The full variable domain, with the rest looked up from reference TRBV5-1 and TRBJ2-5, is KAGVTQTPRYLIKTRGQQVTLSCSPISGHRSVSWYQQTPGQGLQFLFEYFSETQRNKGNFPGRFSGRQFSNSRSEMNVSTLELGDSALYLCASSRVRDRQETQYFGPGTRLLVL.